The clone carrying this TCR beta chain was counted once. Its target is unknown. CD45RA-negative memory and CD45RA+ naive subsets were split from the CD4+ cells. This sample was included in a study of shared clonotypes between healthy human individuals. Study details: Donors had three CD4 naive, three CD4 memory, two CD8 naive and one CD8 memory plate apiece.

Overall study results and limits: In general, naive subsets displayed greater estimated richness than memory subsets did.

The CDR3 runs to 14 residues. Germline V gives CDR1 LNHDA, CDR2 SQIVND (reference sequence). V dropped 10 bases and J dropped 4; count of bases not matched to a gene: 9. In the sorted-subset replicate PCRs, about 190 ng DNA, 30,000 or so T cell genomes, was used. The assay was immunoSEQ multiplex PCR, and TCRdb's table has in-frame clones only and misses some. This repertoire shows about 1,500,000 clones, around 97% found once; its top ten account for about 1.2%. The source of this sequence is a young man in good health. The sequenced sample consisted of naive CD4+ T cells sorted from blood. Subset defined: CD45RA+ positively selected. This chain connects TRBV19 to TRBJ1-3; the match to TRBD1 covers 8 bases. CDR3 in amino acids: CATRQGTIGNTIYF. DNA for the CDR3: TGTGCCACCCGACAGGGGACGATCGGAAACACCATATATTTT.